The source of this TCR beta chain is a study of shared clonotypes between healthy human individuals. The study, taken as a whole, reports: Only blood was sampled; tissue repertoires likely differ.

CDR3 length: 19 amino acids. The junction had 22 bases not matched to a gene; V was cut back by 4 bases and J by 7 bases. CDR1 is SGHRS, CDR2 YFSETQ, per germline. Genomic DNA, for the unsorted samples, came from about 90 million PBMCs. As to this clone: Its antigen remains unknown.

Method: immunoSEQ multiplex PCR; TCRdb's copy keeps in-frame clones and lacks some. The sample includes hundreds of thousands of clones, 79% of them seen just once. This sequence was found in a woman aged 40 to 50 in good health. Some clones in this sample may be carry-over from other donors' samples. This chain uses TRBV5-1 with TRBJ2-1; 8 bases are shared with TRBD1. The material sequenced was PBMCs. For the CDR3, the DNA is TGCGCCAGCAGCAAAGGGACAGGACGCGTAGGGCTATTCATTAATGAGCAGTTCTTC. It yields the protein CASSKGTGRVGLFINEQFF. Drawing the rest from reference TRBV5-1 and TRBJ2-1, the complete variable domain is KAGVTQTPRYLIKTRGQQVTLSCSPISGHRSVSWYQQTPGQGLQFLFEYFSETQRNKGNFPGRFSGRQFSNSRSEMNVSTLELGDSALYLCASSKGTGRVGLFINEQFFGPGTRLTVL.